The T cell receptor (beta chain) under discussion was sequenced for a study of cytomegalovirus exposure and HLA in healthy donors. General study results and limits: Most TCR sequences proved rare, with some public TCRs found in many donors. The study put around 180 TCR beta chains on its list as cytomegalovirus-associated. A later analysis reportedly identified an Asian-associated ancestry cluster as carrying fewer N-insertions than the roughly 670-donor mean.

Comments on this clone: Its antigen is not identified.

These donors, healthy bone marrow donors, were studied. PCR was performed using 60 Vbeta and 13 Jbeta primers. Here immunoSEQ multiplex PCR was the method, and the copy in TCRdb shows in-frame clones only, minus some. The sample contains about 110,000 clones, about 76% of which appear only once. CDR1 and CDR2 (germline): MDHEN, SYDVKM. The CDR3 extends over 13 amino acids. Trimming removed 3 bases from V and 15 bases from J, with 18 bases in between. This chain links TRBV28 with TRBJ2-1, with D possibly being TRBD2 (6 bases). This sequence was found in a woman in her 30s in good health and CMV-seronegative. The specimen sequenced was PBMCs. The CDR3 here is CASSFQEYAAGFF. The CDR3 DNA reads as TGTGCCAGCAGTTTTCAGGAGTATGCAGCGGGGTTCTTC.